These 19 T cell receptor beta chains came from one sample sequenced in a study of blood T cell repertoires in COVID-19. Sequencing used immunoSEQ multiplex PCR; TCRdb keeps in-frame clones, though not all of them. This table has about 140,000 clones, approximately 90% appearing once. The sample comprised peripheral blood. The receptors originated from a woman aged 50 to 60 with acute or convalescent COVID-19.

This clone was detected a few times. The genes are TRBV7-9 and TRBJ1-2; perhaps TRBD1 as D (5 bases). Germline CDR1 is SEHNR and CDR2 is FQNEAQ (reference sequence). V lost 3 bases and J 2 bases, leaving 7 bases between the germline ends. The CDR3 sequence is 13 residues long. Here the CDR3 reads CASSLKGNYGYTF. For the CDR3, the DNA is TGTGCCAGCAGCTTGAAGGGGAACTATGGCTACACCTTC.

The CDR3 DNA is TGTGCCAGCAACCTTATTGACAGGACTAATGAAAAACTGTTTTTT. This codes for CASNLIDRTNEKLFF. The chain carries TRBV11-2 and TRBJ1-4, with D possibly being TRBD1 (6 bases). The germline CDR1 and CDR2 sequences are SGHAT and FQNNGV. The V gene lost 7 bases and the J gene lost 2 bases, with 14 bases spanning the gap. This CDR3 is 15 amino acids long.

V is TRBV19 and J is TRBJ2-2; tentative D call: TRBD1 (6 bases). Trimming removed 7 bases at V and 8 bases at J, with 17 bases between. Germline V gene sequence: CDR1 LNHDA, CDR2 SQIVND (reference sequence). The CDR3 spans 14 residues. CDR3 region: CASTDRSIMGELFF. Here the CDR3 DNA reads TGTGCCAGTACCGACAGGTCTATAATGGGGGAGCTGTTTTTT.

V usage is TRBV7-3 and J usage is TRBJ1-6, with 9 bases matching TRBD1. The V gene end was trimmed by 4 bases and the J gene end by 10 bases; junction bases not matched to a gene: 8. The CDR3 is 15 residues long. Germline V gives CDR1 SGHTA, CDR2 FQGTGA. The CDR3 DNA reads TGTGCCAGCAGCTATAGGACAGGGGTCGACTCACCCCTCCACTTT. Protein product: CASSYRTGVDSPLHF. Looking up the rest from reference TRBV7-3 and TRBJ1-6 gives the full variable domain: GAGVSQTPSNKVTEKGKYVELRCDPISGHTALYWYRQSLGQGPEFLIYFQGTGAADDSGLPNDRFFAVRPEGSVSTLKIQRTERGDSAVYLCASSYRTGVDSPLHFGNGTRLTVT.

The chain has TRBV2 and TRBJ1-6; D unresolved. This CDR3 contains 14 residues. V was cut by 8 bases and J by 0 bases, with 8 bases left in between. Germline loops: CDR1 SNHLY, CDR2 FYNNEI. The CDR3 here is CASLADSYNSPLHF. The CDR3 nucleotides read TGTGCCAGCTTGGCGGACTCCTATAATTCACCCCTCCACTTT.

The chain links TRBV10-1 to TRBJ1-1; 7 bases match TRBD1. The germline CDR1 and CDR2 sequences are WNHNN and SYGVQD (reference sequence). The CDR3 spans 18 residues. J gave up 1 base and V 8 bases, and 19 bases lay outside the gene matches. This chain's CDR3 is CASASEGDSRTSNTEAFF. CDR3 bases: TGCGCCAGCGCCTCCGAGGGGGACAGCCGAACTTCGAACACTGAAGCTTTCTTT.

The V and J genes are TRBV30 and TRBJ2-7, with 8 bases matching TRBD2. CDR3 length equals 12 residues. The V gene's germline CDR1 is GTSNPN and CDR2 SVGIG (reference sequence). The CDR3 DNA follows: TGTGCGTCGGCCAGCGGGGGCTACGAGCAGTACTTC. Its translation: CASASGGYEQYF. The whole variable domain, remainder taken from reference TRBV30 and TRBJ2-7, is SQTIHQWPATLVQPVGSPLSLECTVEGTSNPNLYWYRQAAGRGLQLLFYSVGIGQISSEVPQNLSASRPQDRQFILSSKKLLLSDSGFYLCASASGGYEQYFGPGTRLTVT.

The rearrangement joins TRBV7-9 to TRBJ2-7, with D possibly TRBD2 on 5 matching bases. Germline values: CDR1 SEHNR, CDR2 FQNEAQ (reference sequence). The V gene lost 8 bases and the J gene lost 6 bases, with 20 bases spanning the gap. The CDR3 has 14 amino acids. CDR3 region: CASDNWSGEGEQYF. Here the CDR3 DNA reads TGTGCCAGCGACAACTGGAGCGGAGAAGGCGAGCAGTACTTC.

The rearrangement joins TRBV4-1 to TRBJ1-5; the match to TRBD1 covers 7 bases. Germline V gives CDR1 MGHRA, CDR2 YSYEKL. The CDR3 runs 17 residues. With 1 base clipped from V and 5 bases from J, the junction kept 11 bases outside the gene matches. The CDR3: CASSQARGTASDQPQHF. The CDR3 coding sequence is TGCGCCAGCAGCCAAGCTCGAGGGACAGCTTCTGATCAGCCCCAGCATTTT.

The chain employs TRBV6-5 and TRBJ1-5; 8 nucleotides agree with TRBD1. Germline CDR1 and CDR2: MNHEY and SVGAGI. Trimming took 2 bases from V and 5 from J; bases not matched to a gene: 2. The CDR3 contains 14 residues. In nucleotides, the CDR3 is TGTGCCAGCAGTTACGGACAGGGCCATCAGCCCCAGCATTTT. This translates into CASSYGQGHQPQHF.

The chain couples TRBV6-5 to TRBJ1-2; possible D gene TRBD1, 5 bases. Per the germline V gene, CDR1 is MNHEY and CDR2 is SVGAGI. The CDR3 extends over 15 amino acids. Trimming took 0 bases from V and 1 from J, leaving 9 bases between them. The CDR3 loop is CASSYSGGVNYGYTF. CDR3 DNA sequence: TGTGCCAGCAGTTACTCGGGAGGGGTTAACTATGGCTACACCTTC.

The chain carries TRBV2 and TRBJ1-2; the match to TRBD1 covers 7 bases. CDR3 length: 15 amino acids. The germline CDR1 and CDR2 sequences are SNHLY and FYNNEI. V was clipped by 6 bases and J by 3 bases; unmatched bases: 10. The CDR3 region has the DNA TGTGCCAGCAGCGCTACACCCGGGACAGACTATGGCTACACCTTC. This gives the protein CASSATPGTDYGYTF.

This clone has just a few counts. The chain employs TRBV14 and TRBJ1-1; 7 nucleotides agree with TRBD1. Losses at the gene ends were 6 bases for V and 0 bases for J; bases not matched to a gene: 10. This CDR3 is built from 16 residues. The V gene's germline CDR1 is SGHDN and CDR2 FVKESK. The CDR3 DNA is TGTGCCAGCAGTCCGGGACAGCTCCTAATGAACACTGAAGCTTTCTTT. Translation gives CASSPGQLLMNTEAFF.

The V and J genes are TRBV24-1 and TRBJ2-2, with D perhaps TRBD1 (5 bases). The V and J ends lost 7 bases and 2 bases respectively, with 10 bases between them. The CDR3 consists of 14 residues. The V gene's germline CDR1 is KGHDR and CDR2 SFDVKD. The CDR3 here is CATRAQGNTGELFF. Written as DNA, the CDR3 is TGTGCCACCAGGGCCCAGGGCAACACCGGGGAGCTGTTTTTT.

The chain combines TRBV3-1 (or the pseudogene TRBV3-2) with TRBJ1-2; no clear D gene. The CDR3 has 17 amino acids. Trimming removed 5 bases at V and 7 bases at J, with 26 bases between. Germline-derived CDR1 and CDR2 are LGHDT and YNNKEL (reference sequence). CDR3 DNA: TGTGCCAGCAGCTTAAGGATGCTCGCAGGAATCGTTTCTGGCTACACCTTC. It encodes CASSLRMLAGIVSGYTF.

The chain recombines TRBV11-2 with TRBJ2-3; 9 bases agree with TRBD2. Looked up from germline, CDR1 is SGHAT and CDR2 is FQNNGV. V was clipped by 2 bases and J by 6 bases; unmatched bases: 12. The CDR3 sequence is 17 residues long. This chain's CDR3 is CASSLRVAGAQLDTQYF. The CDR3 region has the DNA TGTGCCAGCAGCTTAAGGGTAGCGGGGGCCCAGCTGGATACGCAGTATTTT.

The J gene is TRBJ2-1, the V gene TRBV13; TRBD2 might be the D (6 bases). CDR3 length equals 15 residues. Germline V gene data show CDR1 as PRHDT and CDR2 as FYEKMQ (reference sequence). The V and J ends lost 4 bases and 0 bases respectively, with 10 bases between them. CDR3 amino acids: CASSYSGGSYNEQFF. CDR3 in DNA: TGTGCCAGCAGCTATAGCGGAGGCTCCTACAATGAGCAGTTCTTC.

The chain uses TRBV15 and TRBJ2-2; 8 bases are a match to TRBD1. CDR1 LNHNV and CDR2 YYDKDF come from the germline V gene (reference sequence). V shed 3 bases and J 3 bases; nucleotides not matched to a gene: 0. The CDR3 length is 14 residues. The CDR3 spells CATSRTGDTGELFF. CDR3 DNA: TGTGCCACCAGCAGGACAGGGGACACCGGGGAGCTGTTTTTT.

V gene TRBV9 combines with J gene TRBJ2-7; 7 nucleotides agree with TRBD1. Germline CDR1 and CDR2: SGDLS and YYNGEE. The ends lost 4 bases at V and 1 base at J; junction bases unmatched: 8. The CDR3 consists of 15 residues. The DNA for the CDR3 is TGTGCCAGCAGCCCCACTACGACAGGGTCCTACGAGCAGTACTTC. Its translation: CASSPTTTGSYEQYF.